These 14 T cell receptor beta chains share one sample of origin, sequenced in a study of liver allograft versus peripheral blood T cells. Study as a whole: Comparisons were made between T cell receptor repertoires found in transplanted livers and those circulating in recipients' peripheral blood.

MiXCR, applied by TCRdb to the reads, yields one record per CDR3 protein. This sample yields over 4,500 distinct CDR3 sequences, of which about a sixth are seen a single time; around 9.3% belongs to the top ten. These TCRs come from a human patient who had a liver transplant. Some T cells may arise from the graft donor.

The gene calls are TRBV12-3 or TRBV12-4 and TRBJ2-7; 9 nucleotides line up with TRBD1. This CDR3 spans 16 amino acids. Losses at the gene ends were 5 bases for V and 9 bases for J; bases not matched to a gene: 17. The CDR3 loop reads CASSPHPGQGSFGQYF. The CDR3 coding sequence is TGTGCCAGCAGTCCCCATCCGGGACAGGGTTCCTTCGGGCAGTACTTC.

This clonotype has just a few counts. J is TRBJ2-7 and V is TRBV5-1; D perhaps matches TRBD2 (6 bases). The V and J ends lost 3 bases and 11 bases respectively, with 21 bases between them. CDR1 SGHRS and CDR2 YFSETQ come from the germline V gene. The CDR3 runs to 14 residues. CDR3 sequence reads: CASSSPGLTPLEYF. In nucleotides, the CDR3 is TGCGCCAGCAGCTCTCCGGGACTGACTCCGTTGGAGTACTTC.

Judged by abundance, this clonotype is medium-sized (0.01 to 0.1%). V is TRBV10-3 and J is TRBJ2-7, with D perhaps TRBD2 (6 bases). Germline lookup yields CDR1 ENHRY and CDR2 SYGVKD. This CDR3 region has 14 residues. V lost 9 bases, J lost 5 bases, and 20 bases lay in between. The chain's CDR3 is CAMAAEGRHNEQYF. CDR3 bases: TGTGCCATGGCCGCGGAGGGCCGGCACAACGAGCAGTACTTC.

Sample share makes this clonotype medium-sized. The CDR3 DNA follows: TGTGCCGCGGGGAGGGGCTACGAGCAGTACTTC. Translated, it gives CAAGRGYEQYF. This chain connects TRBV6-5 to TRBJ2-7; TRBD2 matches at 7 bases. The CDR3 loop spans 11 amino acids. The germline V gene encodes CDR1 MNHEY and CDR2 SVGAGI. The J segment lost 3 bases and the V segment lost 11 bases, leaving 4 bases of the junction unmatched.

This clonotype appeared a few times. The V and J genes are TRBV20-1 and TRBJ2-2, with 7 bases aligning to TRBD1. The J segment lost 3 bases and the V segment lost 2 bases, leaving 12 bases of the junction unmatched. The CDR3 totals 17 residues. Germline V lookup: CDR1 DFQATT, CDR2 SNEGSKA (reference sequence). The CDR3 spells CSARSISDRWDTGELFF. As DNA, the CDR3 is TGCAGTGCTAGATCTATATCGGACAGGTGGGACACCGGGGAGCTGTTTTTT.

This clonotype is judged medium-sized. The CDR3 reads CASSPDRYGYNEQFF. The CDR3 DNA sequence: TGTGCCAGCAGCCCGGACAGATATGGCTACAATGAGCAGTTCTTC. The chain combines TRBV6-2 or TRBV6-3 with TRBJ2-1, with TRBD1 as a possible D gene (6 bases). The CDR3 has 15 residues. With 6 bases removed from V and 3 bases from J, the gap between germline ends came to 15 bases. CDR1 is MNHEY, CDR2 SVGEGT, per germline.

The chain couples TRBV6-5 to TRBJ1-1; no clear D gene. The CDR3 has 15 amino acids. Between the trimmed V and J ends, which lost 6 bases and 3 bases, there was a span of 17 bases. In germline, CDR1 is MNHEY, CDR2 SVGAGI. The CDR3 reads CASSPPPLGDTEAFF. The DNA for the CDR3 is TGTGCCAGCAGCCCCCCTCCTTTGGGCGACACTGAAGCTTTCTTT.

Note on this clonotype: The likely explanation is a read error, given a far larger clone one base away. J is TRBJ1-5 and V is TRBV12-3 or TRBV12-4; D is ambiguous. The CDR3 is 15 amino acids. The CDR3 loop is CDSTLAGNSNQPQHF. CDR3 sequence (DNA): TGTGACAGCACCCTAGCCGGAAATAGCAATCAGCCCCAGCATTTT.

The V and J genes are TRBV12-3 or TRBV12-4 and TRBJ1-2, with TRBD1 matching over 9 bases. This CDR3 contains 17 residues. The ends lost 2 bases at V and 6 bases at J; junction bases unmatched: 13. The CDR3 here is CASSLTVGTGLRNGYTF. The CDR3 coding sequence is TGTGCCAGCAGTTTAACGGTGGGGACAGGGTTGAGGAATGGCTACACCTTC.

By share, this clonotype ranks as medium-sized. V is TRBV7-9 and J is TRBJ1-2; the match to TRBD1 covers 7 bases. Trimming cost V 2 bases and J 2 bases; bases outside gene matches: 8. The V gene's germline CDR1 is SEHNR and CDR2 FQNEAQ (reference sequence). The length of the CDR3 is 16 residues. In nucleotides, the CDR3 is TGTGCCAGCAGCTTACTCCCCACAGGGGAAAACTATGGCTACACCTTC. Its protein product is CASSLLPTGENYGYTF.

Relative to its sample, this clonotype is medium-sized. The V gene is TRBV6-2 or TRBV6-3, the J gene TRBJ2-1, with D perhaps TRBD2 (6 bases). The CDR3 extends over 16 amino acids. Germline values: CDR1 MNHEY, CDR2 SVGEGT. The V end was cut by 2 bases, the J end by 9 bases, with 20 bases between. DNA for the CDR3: TGTGCCAGCAGTTACAGTGCGGGGTCGGGCCTACGTGAGCAGTTCTTC. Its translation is CASSYSAGSGLREQFF.

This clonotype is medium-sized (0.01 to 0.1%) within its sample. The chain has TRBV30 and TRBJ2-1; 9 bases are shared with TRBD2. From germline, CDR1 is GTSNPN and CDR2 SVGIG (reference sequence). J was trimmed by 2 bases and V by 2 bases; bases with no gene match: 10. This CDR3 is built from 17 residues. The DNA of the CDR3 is TGTGCCTGGAGTAGCCAAGCGGGGGGCCCTACCTACAATGAGCAGTTCTTC. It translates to CAWSSQAGGPTYNEQFF.

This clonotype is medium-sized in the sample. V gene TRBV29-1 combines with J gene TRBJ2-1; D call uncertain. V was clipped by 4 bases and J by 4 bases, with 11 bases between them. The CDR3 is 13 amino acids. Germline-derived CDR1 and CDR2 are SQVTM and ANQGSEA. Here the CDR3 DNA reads TGCAGCGTTGCACACGTAAATTACAATGAGCAGTTCTTC. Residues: CSVAHVNYNEQFF.

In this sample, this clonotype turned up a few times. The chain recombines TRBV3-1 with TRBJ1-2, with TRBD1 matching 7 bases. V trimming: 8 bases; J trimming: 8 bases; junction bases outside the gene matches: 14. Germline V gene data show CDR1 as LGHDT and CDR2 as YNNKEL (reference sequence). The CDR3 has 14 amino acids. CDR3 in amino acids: CASGGGGASSGYTF. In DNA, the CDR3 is TGTGCCAGCGGCGGAGGGGGCGCCTCTAGCGGCTACACCTTC.